This TCR beta chain was sequenced for a study of cytomegalovirus exposure and HLA in healthy donors. A remark on this clone: Its cognate antigen is unknown.

Points from the study as a whole: Later analysis suggested links between common viral pathogens and several top significant clusters.

Germline CDR1 MNHEY, CDR2 SVGAGI. This CDR3 has 13 amino acids. Trimming took 5 bases from V and 1 from J, leaving 9 bases between them. Vbeta (60) and Jbeta (13) primers were used in the PCR. Assay used: immunoSEQ multiplex PCR; TCRdb lists only in-frame clones, some missing. Among roughly 160,000 clones, roughly four fifths were seen once, and the ten largest hold 8.5%. V usage is TRBV6-5 and J usage is TRBJ2-7; D remains ambiguous. This TCR was recovered from a male donor in good health and CMV-seropositive. What was sequenced was PBMCs. DNA for the CDR3: TGTGCCAGCAGTCTAGAAGTGTCCTACGAGCAGTACTTC. Its protein is CASSLEVSYEQYF.